The 9 T cell receptor beta chains presented below share a single source sample, sequenced in a study of blood T cell repertoires in COVID-19. Repertoires were generated with immunoSEQ multiplex PCR, while TCRdb's copy carries only in-frame clones and drops some. The profile shows 270,000 or so clones, approximately 89% of them singletons. What was sequenced was PBMCs or T cells enriched from blood (not recorded which). The receptors derive from a woman in her forties with acute COVID-19.

The table lists this clone with a count of one. The V call is TRBV19, the J call TRBJ2-5; 9 nucleotides align to TRBD1. The CDR3 loop spans 16 amino acids. CDR1 is LNHDA and CDR2 is SQIVND in the germline V gene (reference sequence). Trimming removed 4 bases from V and 2 bases from J; junction bases left unmatched: 8. CDR3 DNA: TGTGCCAGTAGTACCGGACAGGGGCCCGGGCAAGAGACCCAGTACTTC. It translates to CASSTGQGPGQETQYF.

This sequence joins TRBV10-1 and TRBJ1-4, with D perhaps TRBD1 (5 bases). Looked up from germline, CDR1 is WNHNN and CDR2 is SYGVQD (reference sequence). This CDR3 is built from 13 residues. Trimming shortened V by 4 bases and J by 8 bases, and 11 bases separated the two germline ends. Written as DNA, the CDR3 is TGCGCCAGCAGTGCAAGACAGAAAGAAAAACTGTTTTTT. Its translation: CASSARQKEKLFF.

This chain uses TRBV29-1 with TRBJ2-1, with 7 bases fitting TRBD2. V was pared by 4 bases and J by 8 bases, with 14 bases of the junction left unmatched. This CDR3 comprises 15 residues. CDR1 SQVTM and CDR2 ANQGSEA come from the germline V gene. The CDR3 DNA is TGCAGCGTTGGTTCGATTGCGGGAGTTGCGGATGAGCAGTTCTTC. Amino acid sequence: CSVGSIAGVADEQFF.

The chain links TRBV6-2 or TRBV6-3 to TRBJ2-1; 8 bases line up with TRBD2. With 6 bases clipped from V and 9 bases from J, the junction kept 13 bases outside the gene matches. Per germline, CDR1 MNHEY and CDR2 SVGEGT. The CDR3 runs 15 residues. CDR3: CASSLPPGLVAEQFF. CDR3 nucleotide sequence: TGTGCCAGCAGCCTTCCTCCGGGACTAGTCGCTGAGCAGTTCTTC.

The chain couples TRBV6-5 to TRBJ2-7, with D maybe TRBD1 (6 bases). The CDR3 length is 15 residues. Looked up from germline, CDR1 is MNHEY and CDR2 is SVGAGI. Trimming cost V 2 bases and J 4 bases, with 15 bases left between them. CDR3 in amino acids: CASSYGPDREYEQYF. The DNA of the CDR3 is TGTGCCAGCAGTTACGGTCCGGACAGAGAATACGAGCAGTACTTC.

The V gene is TRBV12-3 or TRBV12-4, the J gene TRBJ1-4; D unresolved. The CDR3 is made up of 12 amino acids. Trimming took 3 bases from V and 10 from J, leaving 9 bases between them. CDR3: CASSFEIGKLFF. CDR3 nucleotides: TGTGCCAGCAGTTTTGAAATCGGAAAACTGTTTTTT.

In this sample, this clone turned up once. This chain joins TRBV7-8 and TRBJ2-1, with D uncertain. V lost 1 base and J 5 bases, leaving 12 bases between the germline ends. The CDR3 extends over 15 amino acids. Germline V gene sequence: CDR1 SGHVS, CDR2 FQNEAQ. The CDR3 sequence: CASSLESTFHNEQFF. In nucleotides, the CDR3 is TGTGCCAGCAGCTTAGAGAGTACTTTCCACAATGAGCAGTTCTTC.

This clone was seen just once. The chain links TRBV30 to TRBJ1-1; no firm D call. CDR3 size: 14 residues. V lost 0 bases to trimming and J lost 2 bases, with 10 bases between them. Germline V gives CDR1 GTSNPN, CDR2 SVGIG (reference sequence). CDR3 residues: CAWSVLRGNTEAFF. Here the CDR3 DNA reads TGTGCCTGGAGTGTACTCAGAGGAAACACTGAAGCTTTCTTT.

The gene calls are TRBV5-1 and TRBJ2-5, with 7 positions matching TRBD2. V lost 6 bases to trimming and J lost 3 bases; unmatched junction nucleotides: 8. This CDR3 is 14 amino acids long. The germline CDR1 and CDR2 sequences are SGHRS and YFSETQ. CDR3 DNA: TGCGCCAGCAAACCAGGCGGGAGTGAAGAGACCCAGTACTTC. Translated, it gives CASKPGGSEETQYF. The full variable domain, completed using reference TRBV5-1 and TRBJ2-5, is KAGVTQTPRYLIKTRGQQVTLSCSPISGHRSVSWYQQTPGQGLQFLFEYFSETQRNKGNFPGRFSGRQFSNSRSEMNVSTLELGDSALYLCASKPGGSEETQYFGPGTRLLVL.